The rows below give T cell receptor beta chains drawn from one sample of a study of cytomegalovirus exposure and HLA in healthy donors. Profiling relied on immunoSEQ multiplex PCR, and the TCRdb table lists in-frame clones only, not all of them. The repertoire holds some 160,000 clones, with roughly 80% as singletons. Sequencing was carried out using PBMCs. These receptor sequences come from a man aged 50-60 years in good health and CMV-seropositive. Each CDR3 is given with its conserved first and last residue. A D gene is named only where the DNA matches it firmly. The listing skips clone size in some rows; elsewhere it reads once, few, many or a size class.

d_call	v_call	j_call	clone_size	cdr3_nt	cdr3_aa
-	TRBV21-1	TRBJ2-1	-	TGTGCCAGCAGCAAAGCGCTCAGGGGACTAGCGGGAGATGGTACCTACAATGAGCAGTTCTTC	CASSKALRGLAGDGTYNEQFF
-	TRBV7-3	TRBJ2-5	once	TGTGCCAGCAGCTTGGGCTCCCCGAGGGATGTGCAGTACTTC	CASSLGSPRDVQYF
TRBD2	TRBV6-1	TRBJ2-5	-	TGTGCCACCAGGACTAGCGGGGAAGAGACCCAGTACTTC	CATRTSGEETQYF
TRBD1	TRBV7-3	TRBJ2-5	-	TGTGCCAGCAGCCCCGGGACAGGGCGACAAGAGACCCAGTACTTC	CASSPGTGRQETQYF
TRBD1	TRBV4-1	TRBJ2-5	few	TGCGCCAGCAGCCAAGATTTGGGCCTCGCAGGGGGAGAGACCCAGTACTTC	CASSQDLGLAGGETQYF
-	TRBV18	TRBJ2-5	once	TGTGCCAGCTCACCACCTACCGGGGGAGAGACCCAGTACTTC	CASSPPTGGETQYF
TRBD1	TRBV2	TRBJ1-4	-	TGTGCCAGCAGAGCTTTACAGGGGTCTAATGAAAAACTGTTTTTT	CASRALQGSNEKLFF
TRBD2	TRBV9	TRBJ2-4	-	TGTGCCAGCAGCGTAGGCCTAGCGGGAGAGGGAGCCAAAAACATTCAGTACTTC	CASSVGLAGEGAKNIQYF
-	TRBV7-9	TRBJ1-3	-	TGTGCCAGCAGCTTAGGACAGCCACGCTCTGGAAACACCATATATTTT	CASSLGQPRSGNTIYF
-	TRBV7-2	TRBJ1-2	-	TGTGCCAGCAGCTATTATAATCCCTCCCAGTATGGCTACACCTTC	CASSYYNPSQYGYTF
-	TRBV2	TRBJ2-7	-	TGTGCCAGCAGTTCCCTATTTGGCGAGCAGTACTTC	CASSSLFGEQYF
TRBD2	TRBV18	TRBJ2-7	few	TGTGCCAGCTCACCACCGCCTAGCGGGTCTTACGAGCAGTACTTC	CASSPPPSGSYEQYF
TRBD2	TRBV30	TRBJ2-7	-	TGTGCCTGGAGTGAGCGGGACCTACCCTACGAGCAGTACTTC	CAWSERDLPYEQYF
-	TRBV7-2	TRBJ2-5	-	TGTGCCAGCAGCCGGTACGCGGTGCGGGAGACCCAGTACTTC	CASSRYAVRETQYF
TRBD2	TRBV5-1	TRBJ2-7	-	TGCGCCAGCAGCTCACTAGCGGGTGACTACGAGCAGTACTTC	CASSSLAGDYEQYF
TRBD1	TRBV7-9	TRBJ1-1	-	TGTGCCAGCAGCTCCGACAGGGGAAGGAGGAACACTGAAGCTTTCTTT	CASSSDRGRRNTEAFF
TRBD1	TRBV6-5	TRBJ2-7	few	TGTGCCAGCAGTTACGGGGGGACAGGGGGCTCCTACGAGCAGTACTTC	CASSYGGTGGSYEQYF
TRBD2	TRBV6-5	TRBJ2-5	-	TGTGCCAGCAAGGGACTAGCGGCGGAGGCCCAGTACTTC	CASKGLAAEAQYF
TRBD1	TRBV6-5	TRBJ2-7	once	TGTGCCAGCAGGCTCCGGGACAGCTACGAGCAGTACTTC	CASRLRDSYEQYF
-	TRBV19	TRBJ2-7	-	TGTGCCAGTAGTACGGGGTCCTACGAGCAGTACTTC	CASSTGSYEQYF
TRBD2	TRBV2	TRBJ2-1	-	TGTGCCAGCAGGGGACTAGCGGGAGGCAATGAGCAGTTCTTC	CASRGLAGGNEQFF
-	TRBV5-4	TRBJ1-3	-	TGTGCCAGCAGCGACCGCCGGAGCTCTGGAAACACCATATATTTT	CASSDRRSSGNTIYF
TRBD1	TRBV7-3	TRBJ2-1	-	TGTGCCAGCAGCTCCACCGCGCGGACAGGGGACCAGCAGTTCTTC	CASSSTARTGDQQFF
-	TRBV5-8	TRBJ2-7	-	TGTGCCAGCAGCCACGACAGAGCCTACGAGCAGTACTTC	CASSHDRAYEQYF
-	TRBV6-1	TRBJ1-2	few	TGTGCCAGCAGTGAAGCCCAGGGAGGAAGCTATGGCTACACCTTC	CASSEAQGGSYGYTF
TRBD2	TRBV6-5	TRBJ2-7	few	TGTGCCAGCAGTGCCCGGGAGGCGGGAGCCTACGAGCAGTACTTC	CASSAREAGAYEQYF
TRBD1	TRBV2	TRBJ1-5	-	TGTGCCAGCAGTGCACAGGGGGCAGGCCAGCCCCAGCATTTT	CASSAQGAGQPQHF
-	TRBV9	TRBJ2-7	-	TGTGCCAGCAGCGTAGAGGCCAGGCCAACTTACGAGCAGTACTTC	CASSVEARPTYEQYF
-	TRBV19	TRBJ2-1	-	TGTGCCAGTAGTATGGTGTCTAGCCATGAGCAGTTCTTC	CASSMVSSHEQFF
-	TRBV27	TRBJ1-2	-	TGTGCCAGCGCCGGGGGGACTAACTATGGCTACACCTTC	CASAGGTNYGYTF
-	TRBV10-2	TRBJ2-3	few	TGCGCCAGCAGCAGGCAGGGCGCAGATACGCAGTATTTT	CASSRQGADTQYF
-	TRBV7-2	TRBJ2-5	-	TGTGCCAGCAGCTTATCCCCTCCCGGACAGCAAGAGACCCAGTACTTC	CASSLSPPGQQETQYF
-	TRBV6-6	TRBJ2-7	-	TGTGCCAGCAGTTACTCGGCTGGGCAGTACTTC	CASSYSAGQYF
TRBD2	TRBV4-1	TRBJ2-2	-	TGCGCCAGCAGCTTCGGGCGGGGGGGCCAAAGGACCGGGGAGCTGTTTTTT	CASSFGRGGQRTGELFF
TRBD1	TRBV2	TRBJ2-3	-	TGTGCCAGCAGTGACCCGGGACAGGACTACACAGATACGCAGTATTTT	CASSDPGQDYTDTQYF
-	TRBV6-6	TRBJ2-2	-	TGTGCCAGCAGTTACTTACAGGGTGTCGGGGAGCTGTTTTTT	CASSYLQGVGELFF
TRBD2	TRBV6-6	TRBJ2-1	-	TGTGCCAGCAGTTACTCGGGGACTAGCGGGCGGAAGCAGTTCTTC	CASSYSGTSGRKQFF
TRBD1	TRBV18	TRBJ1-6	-	TGTGCCAGCTCACCCGAGGGACAGGGTACACCCCTCCACTTT	CASSPEGQGTPLHF
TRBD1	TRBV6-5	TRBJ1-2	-	TGTGCCAGCAGTTCCGGACAGGGGAACTATGGCTACACCTTC	CASSSGQGNYGYTF
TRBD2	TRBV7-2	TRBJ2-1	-	TGTGCCAGCAGCTTCGGGACTAGCGGGTACAATGAGCAGTTCTTC	CASSFGTSGYNEQFF
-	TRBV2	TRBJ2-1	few	TGTGCCAGCAGTGTGGAGGGCTACAATGAGCAGTTCTTC	CASSVEGYNEQFF
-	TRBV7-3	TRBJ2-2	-	TGTGCCAGCAGCTTAGGGGGCAGAACCACCGGGGAGCTGTTTTTT	CASSLGGRTTGELFF